The clone carrying this T cell receptor beta chain was counted only a few times. What it recognizes is unknown. This CDR3 has 18 amino acids. Per germline, CDR1 LNHDA and CDR2 SQIVND (reference sequence). V lost 8 bases to trimming and J lost 0 bases, with 20 bases between them. The data belong to a study of T-cell memory formation after mild COVID-19. Overall study findings and caveats: Memory cells collected pre-infection included some clones that later responded, suggesting cross-reactive memory joined. CD4+ contracting clones lay mainly in CM and EM, CD8+ ones in EMRA. CD4/CD8 balance held among clones contracting day 15 to 85, and later expanders leaned CD4+.

5'RACE primed from the constant segment yielded TCR alpha and TCR beta cDNA libraries bearing sample barcodes and UMIs. Each CDR3 protein is one row after TCRdb ran MiXCR on the 5' RACE reads. The sample shows 250,000 to 300,000 distinct CDR3 sequences, 15% to 20% of them seen only once. Specimen: PBMCs or a T cell subset sorted from them (not recorded which). This clonotype was obtained from a man between 18 and 35 years old who had mild COVID-19 (a few samples of this study predate the infection). Cell type and time point are not known. The chain recombines TRBV19 with TRBJ2-6; possibly TRBD1 or TRBD2 for D (6 bases each). The CDR3 bases are TGTGCCAGTTATACCTCCGGGACGGGGGCCTCTGGGGCCAACGTCCTGACTTTC. It yields the protein CASYTSGTGASGANVLTF.